The 28 T cell receptor beta chains presented below share a single source sample, sequenced in a study of blood T cell repertoires in COVID-19 (dated by TCRdb to 2019 to 2021). Libraries were made using the immunoSEQ multiplex PCR assay. TCRdb's version of the immuneACCESS table is confined to in-frame rearrangements and falls short of the full clone set. An unresolved V gene accounts for under half of the shortfall where checked; the remainder is of unknown origin. The sample table holds about 66,000 clones, of which 80% were seen once. The top ten clones comprise 9% to 10% of the sample. The sequencing input was peripheral blood. These receptors originate from a human donor in a cohort sampled during active COVID-19.

The V call is TRBV27, the J call TRBJ2-7; perhaps TRBD1 as D (6 bases). Trimming pared 5 bases from V and 4 bases from J, leaving 18 bases between. CDR1 and CDR2 (germline): MNHEY, SMNVEV (reference sequence). The CDR3 consists of 15 residues. CDR3 sequence reads: CASSPNDRRGYEQYF. The CDR3 coding sequence is TGTGCCAGCAGTCCCAACGACAGGCGCGGGTACGAGCAGTACTTC.

The chain has TRBV10-3 and TRBJ1-4; 7 bases fit TRBD1. The germline CDR1 and CDR2 sequences are ENHRY and SYGVKD. This CDR3 contains 15 residues. The J segment lost 6 bases and the V segment lost 2 bases, leaving 6 bases of the junction unmatched. CDR3 residues: CAISERRGRDEKLFF. The CDR3 region has the DNA TGTGCCATCAGTGAGCGAAGGGGGCGGGATGAAAAACTGTTTTTT.

The chain is built from TRBV19 and TRBJ2-1, with TRBD2 matching 11 bases. V was pared by 6 bases and J by 3 bases, with 7 bases of the junction left unmatched. Germline V lookup: CDR1 LNHDA, CDR2 SQIVND (reference sequence). The CDR3 contains 16 residues. The CDR3, as DNA: TGTGCCAGTAGACGGGGACTAGCGGTAGGCTACAATGAGCAGTTCTTC. This translates into CASRRGLAVGYNEQFF.

This rearrangement joins TRBV30 to TRBJ2-1; TRBD2 matches 10 bases. From germline, CDR1 is GTSNPN and CDR2 SVGIG (reference sequence). The CDR3 runs 18 residues. V was pared by 3 bases and J by 7 bases, with 18 bases of the junction left unmatched. The CDR3 sequence: CAWRPINRASGRLNEQFF. As DNA, the CDR3 is TGTGCCTGGAGGCCCATCAACCGGGCTAGCGGGAGACTGAATGAGCAGTTCTTC.

There are a few counts of this clone. The rearrangement links TRBV4-1 to TRBJ2-4; 7 nucleotides agree with TRBD2. This CDR3 spans 15 amino acids. The germline V gene encodes CDR1 MGHRA and CDR2 YSYEKL. J was trimmed by 6 bases and V by 5 bases; bases with no gene match: 10. The chain's CDR3 is CASSSPAGVRNIQYF. The CDR3 DNA is TGCGCCAGCAGCTCTCCGGCGGGGGTCAGAAACATTCAGTACTTC.

This chain connects TRBV29-1 to TRBJ2-7, with 12 bases that match TRBD1. Germline CDR1 SQVTM, CDR2 ANQGSEA. CDR3 length equals 14 residues. V dropped 4 bases and J dropped 5; count of bases not matched to a gene: 6. CDR3 coding DNA: TGCAGCGTTGGGGAGGGGACAGGGGGCAACGAGCAGTACTTC. The encoded protein is CSVGEGTGGNEQYF.

This clone occurred a few times. The rearrangement uses TRBV7-9 and TRBJ2-7, with a tentative D call TRBD2 (6 bases). Germline V gene data show CDR1 as SEHNR and CDR2 as FQNEAQ (reference sequence). This CDR3 contains 14 residues. Trimming cost V 7 bases and J 0 bases, with 13 bases left between them. CDR3 amino acids: CASIPNGGSYEQYF. For the CDR3, the DNA is TGTGCCAGCATCCCGAACGGGGGCTCCTACGAGCAGTACTTC.

The rearrangement joins TRBV5-1 to TRBJ2-7; 10 nucleotides match TRBD1. Germline V gives CDR1 SGHRS, CDR2 YFSETQ. V trimming: 0 bases; J trimming: 6 bases; junction bases outside the gene matches: 3. The CDR3 sequence is 14 residues long. CDR3 region: CASSLGTGGGEQYF. The CDR3 nucleotides read TGCGCCAGCAGCTTGGGGACAGGGGGAGGCGAGCAGTACTTC.

V and J are TRBV4-3 and TRBJ1-4, with a tentative D call TRBD1 (5 bases). The V end was cut by 3 bases, the J end by 8 bases, with 16 bases between. The CDR3 is made up of 15 amino acids. CDR1 and CDR2 (germline): LGHNA, YSLEER. CDR3 in amino acids: CASSQGGTISEKLFF. Here the CDR3 DNA reads TGCGCCAGCAGCCAGGGGGGAACGATATCAGAAAAACTGTTTTTT.

This clone was found once. The chain carries TRBV9 and TRBJ2-1, with TRBD2 identical over 9 bases. Germline V gives CDR1 SGDLS, CDR2 YYNGEE. The V and J ends lost 4 bases and 4 bases, in that order; junction bases with no gene match: 6. This CDR3 region has 15 residues. As DNA, the CDR3 is TGTGCCAGCAGCTCTAGCGGGACGGCTTACAATGAGCAGTTCTTC. It codes for CASSSSGTAYNEQFF.

The chain links TRBV19 to TRBJ2-5; 13 bases match TRBD2. V was pared by 6 bases and J by 5 bases, with 3 bases of the junction left unmatched. Germline CDR1 is LNHDA and CDR2 is SQIVND (reference sequence). The CDR3 totals 14 residues. The CDR3 nucleotides read TGTGCCAGTAGGCCGGGACTAGCGGGGGAGACCCAGTACTTC. It yields the protein CASRPGLAGETQYF.

The chain recombines TRBV11-2 with TRBJ2-7; 7 positions match TRBD2. The CDR3 length is 16 residues. Germline V gene data show CDR1 as SGHAT and CDR2 as FQNNGV. J gave up 2 bases and V 4 bases, and 11 bases lay outside the gene matches. For the CDR3, the DNA is TGTGCCAGCAGCTCCCTGGGAGGGAGGTGGACCTACGAGCAGTACTTC. Protein sequence: CASSSLGGRWTYEQYF.

The chain joins TRBV20-1 to TRBJ2-7; tentatively, D is TRBD1 (5 bases). Trimming shortened V by 3 bases and J by 7 bases, and 7 bases separated the two germline ends. CDR1 and CDR2 (germline): DFQATT, SNEGSKA (reference sequence). The CDR3 runs to 10 residues. CDR3 amino acids: CSASKGEQYF. DNA for the CDR3: TGCAGTGCTAGCAAGGGGGAGCAGTACTTC.

The chain couples TRBV5-1 to TRBJ2-2; 8 nucleotides line up with TRBD2. Trimming cost V 0 bases and J 0 bases; bases outside gene matches: 4. Germline CDR1 is SGHRS and CDR2 is YFSETQ. This CDR3 contains 17 residues. CDR3 sequence: CASSLAVAGTNTGELFF. In nucleotides, the CDR3 is TGCGCCAGCAGCTTGGCGGTAGCGGGAACGAACACCGGGGAGCTGTTTTTT. Based on the CDR3 plus reference TRBV5-1 and TRBJ2-2, the full variable domain is KAGVTQTPRYLIKTRGQQVTLSCSPISGHRSVSWYQQTPGQGLQFLFEYFSETQRNKGNFPGRFSGRQFSNSRSEMNVSTLELGDSALYLCASSLAVAGTNTGELFFGEGSRLTVL.

The gene calls are TRBV5-1 and TRBJ1-2; 12 nucleotides line up with TRBD1. V was pared by 4 bases and J by 7 bases, with 5 bases of the junction left unmatched. Germline V gene data show CDR1 as SGHRS and CDR2 as YFSETQ. The CDR3 loop spans 14 amino acids. CDR3: CASSVGQGAAGYTF. CDR3 coding DNA: TGCGCCAGCAGCGTGGGACAGGGGGCTGCTGGCTACACCTTC.

The gene calls are TRBV6-2 or TRBV6-3 and TRBJ1-1, with D uncertain. The CDR3 totals 13 residues. V gave up 2 bases and J gave up 1 base, with 5 bases separating them. Germline V CDR1 and CDR2: MNHEY, SVGEGT. DNA of the CDR3: TGTGCCAGCAGTTACAAAGCGAACACTGAAGCTTTCTTT. Translating it yields CASSYKANTEAFF.

The CDR3 region is CASSKDRGRLNSPLHF. CDR3 DNA sequence: TGTGCCAGCAGCAAGGACAGGGGCAGGTTAAATTCACCCCTCCACTTT. The chain combines TRBV28 with TRBJ1-6; 9 bases line up with TRBD1. The CDR3 sequence is 16 residues long. V was clipped by 6 bases and J by 7 bases; unmatched bases: 10. CDR1 and CDR2 from the germline V gene are MDHEN and SYDVKM. Drawing the rest from reference TRBV28 and TRBJ1-6, the complete variable domain is DVKVTQSSRYLVKRTGEKVFLECVQDMDHENMFWYRQDPGLGLRLIYFSYDVKMKEKGDIPEGYSVSREKKERFSLILESASTNQTSMYLCASSKDRGRLNSPLHFGNGTRLTVT.

The J gene is TRBJ2-1, the V gene TRBV18; 14 nucleotides line up with TRBD2. The ends lost 3 bases at V and 6 bases at J; junction bases unmatched: 4. The CDR3 is made up of 16 amino acids. Germline V gives CDR1 KGHSH, CDR2 LQKENI. The CDR3 DNA follows: TGTGCCAGCTCACCGGGACTAGCGGGAGTTGGCAATGAGCAGTTCTTC. Its translation: CASSPGLAGVGNEQFF.

The genes are TRBV21-1 and TRBJ1-1; TRBD1, the table's D call, was not compared with the DNA. TRBV21-1 is described as a pseudogene. This CDR3 has 13 amino acids. The CDR3 DNA sequence: TGTGCCAGCAGCAAAGCGGGAAGGGGGTCAGCTTTCTTT. It translates to CASSKAGRGSAFF.

The chain is built from TRBV20-1 and TRBJ2-7; D is perhaps TRBD2 (6 bases). CDR3 length equals 12 residues. Germline V gene lookup returns CDR1 DFQATT and CDR2 SNEGSKA (reference sequence). Trimming stripped 3 bases from V and 2 bases from J, with 8 bases between. CDR3 sequence reads: CSASREPYEQYF. The CDR3, as DNA: TGCAGTGCTAGTCGGGAGCCCTACGAGCAGTACTTC.

V usage is TRBV6-5 and J usage is TRBJ2-7; 8 bases map to TRBD2. This CDR3 has 14 residues. J gave up 6 bases and V 2 bases, and 6 bases lay outside the gene matches. Germline V gene lookup returns CDR1 MNHEY and CDR2 SVGAGI. This CDR3 reads CASSYRAGAGEQYF. In nucleotides, the CDR3 is TGTGCCAGCAGTTACCGAGCGGGAGCGGGCGAGCAGTACTTC.

The rearrangement links TRBV29-1 to TRBJ2-7; 9 bases are a match to TRBD1. The CDR3 sequence is 15 residues long. Germline CDR1 reads SQVTM; CDR2 reads ANQGSEA. The V gene end was trimmed by 7 bases and the J gene end by 0 bases; junction bases not matched to a gene: 10. The CDR3 bases are TGCAGCGCAAGGACAGGGGCAAGAAGCTCCTACGAGCAGTACTTC. This encodes CSARTGARSSYEQYF.

The chain is built from TRBV5-5 and TRBJ2-6; TRBD1 aligns across 7 bases. CDR3 length: 18 amino acids. The ends lost 7 bases at V and 0 bases at J; junction bases unmatched: 13. Germline values: CDR1 SGHKS, CDR2 YYEKEE (reference sequence). The CDR3 DNA reads as TGTGCCAGCGGTTCCAACAGGGGCCCCGGCTCTGGGGCCAACGTCCTGACTTTC. Translated: CASGSNRGPGSGANVLTF. Using reference TRBV5-5 and TRBJ2-6 for the parts outside the CDR3, the full variable domain is DAGVTQSPTHLIKTRGQQVTLRCSPISGHKSVSWYQQVLGQGPQFIFQYYEKEERGRGNFPDRFSARQFPNYSSELNVNALLLGDSALYLCASGSNRGPGSGANVLTFGAGSRLTVL.

The chain couples TRBV30 to TRBJ2-6; 7 nucleotides align to TRBD2. The J segment lost 9 bases and the V segment lost 1 base, leaving 12 bases of the junction unmatched. Germline V gene data show CDR1 as GTSNPN and CDR2 as SVGIG (reference sequence). This CDR3 has 16 amino acids. The CDR3: CAWSAGGGRKGNVLTF. The DNA for the CDR3 is TGTGCCTGGAGTGCGGGGGGTGGGCGGAAAGGCAACGTCCTGACTTTC.

The CDR3 sequence: CAWSDRRYGYTF. The CDR3 DNA reads TGTGCCTGGAGCGATCGGAGATATGGCTACACCTTC. This chain joins TRBV30 and TRBJ1-2, with D unclear. The germline CDR1 and CDR2 sequences are GTSNPN and SVGIG (reference sequence). V lost 3 bases and J 5 bases, leaving 10 bases between the germline ends. The CDR3 spans 12 residues.

The genes are TRBV5-6 and TRBJ2-7, with 10 bases that match TRBD1. There are 14 residues in the CDR3. The germline gives CDR1 SGHDT, CDR2 YYEEEE. V dropped 2 bases and J dropped 6; count of bases not matched to a gene: 5. For the CDR3, the DNA is TGTGCCAGCAGCTTTCCGGGACAGGGGATCGAGCAGTACTTC. As protein: CASSFPGQGIEQYF.

In DNA form, the CDR3 reads TGTGCCAGCAGCTCGGCGGGGTGGGATACTGAAGCTTTCTTT. It translates to CASSSAGWDTEAFF. The V and J genes are TRBV7-9 and TRBJ1-1, with D hard to call. CDR3 length equals 14 residues. Trimming cost V 4 bases and J 5 bases, with 14 bases left between them. Germline V lookup: CDR1 SEHNR, CDR2 FQNEAQ (reference sequence).

The rearrangement uses TRBV27 and TRBJ2-7, with 10 bases that match TRBD1. The CDR3 runs to 15 residues. Germline V gene sequence: CDR1 MNHEY, CDR2 SMNVEV (reference sequence). Losses at the gene ends were 9 bases for V and 2 bases for J; bases not matched to a gene: 10. The CDR3 nucleotides are TGTGCCAGGAATCGGGACAGGGGAGGCCCCTACGAGCAGTACTTC. It specifies CARNRDRGGPYEQYF.